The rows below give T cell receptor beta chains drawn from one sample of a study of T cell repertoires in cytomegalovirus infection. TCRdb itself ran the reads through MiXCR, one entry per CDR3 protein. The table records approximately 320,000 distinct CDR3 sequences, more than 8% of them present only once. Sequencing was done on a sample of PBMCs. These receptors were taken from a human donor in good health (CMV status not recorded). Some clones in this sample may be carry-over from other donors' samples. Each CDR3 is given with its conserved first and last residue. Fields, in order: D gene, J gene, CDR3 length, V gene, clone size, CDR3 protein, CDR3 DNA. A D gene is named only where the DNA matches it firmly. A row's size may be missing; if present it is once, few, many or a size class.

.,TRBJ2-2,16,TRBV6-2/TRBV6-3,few,CASSAPGLSNTGELFF,TGTGCCAGCAGTGCCCCCGGACTCTCGAACACCGGGGAGCTGTTTTTT
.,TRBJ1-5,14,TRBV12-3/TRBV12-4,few,CASSSEIPNQPQHF,TGTGCCAGCAGTTCTGAGATACCCAATCAGCCCCAGCATTTT
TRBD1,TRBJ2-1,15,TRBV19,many,CASRPGQSVYNEQFF,TGTGCCAGTAGACCGGGACAGTCTGTCTACAATGAGCAGTTCTTC
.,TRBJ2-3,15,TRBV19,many,CASSAHTGRPVAQYF,TGTGCCAGTAGTGCCCATACGGGACGTCCCGTCGCGCAGTATTTT
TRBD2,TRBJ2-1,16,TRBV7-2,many,CASSLFGGRVRNEQFF,TGTGCCAGCAGCTTATTTGGCGGGAGGGTTCGGAATGAGCAGTTCTTC
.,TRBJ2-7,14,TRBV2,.,CASREVRGWDEQYF,TGTGCCAGCAGGGAGGTGAGGGGATGGGACGAGCAGTACTTC
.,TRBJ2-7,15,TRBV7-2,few,CASSPSGGTTYEQYF,TGTGCCAGCAGCCCGTCGGGCGGAACCACTTACGAGCAGTACTTC
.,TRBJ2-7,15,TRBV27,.,CASSSDASRDYEQYF,TGTGCCAGCAGTTCCGACGCATCCAGGGATTACGAGCAGTACTTC
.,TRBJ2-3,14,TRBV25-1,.,CASSRQDSTDTQYF,TGTGCCAGCAGTCGACAGGATAGCACAGATACGCAGTATTTT
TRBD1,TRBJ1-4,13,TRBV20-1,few,CSALQGRNEKLFF,TGCAGTGCTTTACAGGGGCGTAATGAAAAACTGTTTTTT
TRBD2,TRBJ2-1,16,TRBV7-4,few,CASSLPGGGAWNEQFF,TGTGCCAGCAGCTTACCTGGCGGGGGGGCATGGAATGAGCAGTTCTTC
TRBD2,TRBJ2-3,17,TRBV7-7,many,CASSLGKGTRGTDTQYF,TGTGCCAGCAGCTTAGGAAAAGGGACTAGAGGCACAGATACGCAGTATTTT
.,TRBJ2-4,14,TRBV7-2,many,CASSRVGQLNIQYF,TGTGCCAGCAGCCGCGTCGGGCAGCTAAACATTCAGTACTTC
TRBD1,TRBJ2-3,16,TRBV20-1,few,CSARDFGAGGSDTQYF,TGCAGTGCTAGAGATTTTGGGGCAGGGGGCTCAGATACGCAGTATTTT
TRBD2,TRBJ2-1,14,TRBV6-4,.,CASSRLAGAGEQFF,TGTGCCAGCAGTCGCCTAGCGGGAGCTGGTGAGCAGTTCTTC
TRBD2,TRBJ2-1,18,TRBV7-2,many,CASSPLGLAGVGYNEQFF,TGTGCCAGCAGCCCACTGGGACTAGCGGGGGTTGGGTACAATGAGCAGTTCTTC
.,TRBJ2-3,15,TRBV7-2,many,CASREGAGGSDTQYF,TGTGCCAGCAGAGAGGGGGCGGGGGGTTCAGATACGCAGTATTTT
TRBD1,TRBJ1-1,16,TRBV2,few,CASRIDRAVVGTEAFF,TGTGCCAGCAGAATAGACAGGGCTGTAGTAGGGACTGAAGCTTTCTTT
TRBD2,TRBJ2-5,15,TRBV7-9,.,CASRGLAGVWETQYF,TGTGCCAGCAGGGGACTAGCGGGAGTCTGGGAGACCCAGTACTTC
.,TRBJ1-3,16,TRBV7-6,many,CASSLGASSSGNTIYF,TGTGCCAGCAGCTTAGGGGCCTCCAGCTCTGGAAACACCATATATTTT
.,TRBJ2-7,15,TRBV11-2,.,CASSLDPGYHYEQYF,TGTGCCAGCAGCTTAGACCCCGGATACCACTACGAGCAGTACTTC
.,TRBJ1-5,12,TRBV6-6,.,CASSYGGEPQHF,TGTGCCAGCAGTTACGGCGGGGAGCCCCAGCATTTT
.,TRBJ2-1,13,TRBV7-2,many,CASSLRSYNEQFF,TGTGCCAGCAGCTTAAGGTCCTACAATGAGCAGTTCTTC
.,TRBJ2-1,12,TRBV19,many,CASIRSKNEQFF,TGTGCCAGTATAAGGTCCAAGAATGAGCAGTTCTTC
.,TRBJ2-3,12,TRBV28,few,CASSFPKGTQYF,TGTGCCAGCAGTTTCCCTAAGGGTACGCAGTATTTT